This T cell receptor (beta chain) was sequenced during a study of shared clonotypes between healthy human individuals. Study results and caveats: Sequencing depth was a factor that was expected to affect clonotype sharing among donors. Sorted-subset sequencing, rarefaction showed, was incomplete despite large depth.

Data came from immunoSEQ multiplex PCR; TCRdb stores just in-frame clones and leaves some out. This table has 1.5 million to 1.9 million clones, approximately 98% appearing once. On this clone: Antigen: not known.

The V gene lost 4 bases and the J gene lost 9 bases, with 13 bases spanning the gap. CDR1 SQVTM and CDR2 ANQGSEA come from the germline V gene. The CDR3 has 12 residues. Sample: naive CD4+ T cells sorted from blood. Subset here: CD45RA+ positively selected. This rearrangement joins TRBV29-1 to TRBJ2-1; D remains unclear. The sequence was collected from a man aged 25-45 years in good health. The CDR3 spells CSVVSLSREQFF. DNA for the CDR3: TGCAGCGTTGTCTCCCTTTCCCGTGAGCAGTTCTTC.